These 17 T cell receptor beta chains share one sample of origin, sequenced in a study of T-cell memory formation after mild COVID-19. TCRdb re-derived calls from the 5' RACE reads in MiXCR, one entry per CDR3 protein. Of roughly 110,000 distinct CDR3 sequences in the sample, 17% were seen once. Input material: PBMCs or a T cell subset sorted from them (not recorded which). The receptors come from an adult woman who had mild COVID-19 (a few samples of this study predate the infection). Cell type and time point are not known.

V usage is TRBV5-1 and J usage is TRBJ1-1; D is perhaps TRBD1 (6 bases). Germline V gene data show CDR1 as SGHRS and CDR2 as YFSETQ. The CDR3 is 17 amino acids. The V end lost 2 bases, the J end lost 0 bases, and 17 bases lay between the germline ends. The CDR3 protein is CASSLQGHPSMNTEAFF. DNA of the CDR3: TGCGCCAGCAGCTTACAGGGACACCCTTCTATGAACACTGAAGCTTTCTTT.

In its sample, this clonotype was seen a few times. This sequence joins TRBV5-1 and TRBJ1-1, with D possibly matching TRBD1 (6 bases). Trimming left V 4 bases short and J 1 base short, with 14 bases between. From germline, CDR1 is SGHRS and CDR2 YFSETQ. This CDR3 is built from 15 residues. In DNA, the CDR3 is TGCGCCAGCAGCATTACCCCGACAGGGAACACTGAAGCTTTCTTT. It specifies CASSITPTGNTEAFF.

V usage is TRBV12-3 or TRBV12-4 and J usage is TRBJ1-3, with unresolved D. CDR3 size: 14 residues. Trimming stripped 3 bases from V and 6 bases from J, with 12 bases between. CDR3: CASSLAEIENTIYF. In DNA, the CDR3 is TGTGCCAGCAGTTTGGCCGAGATCGAAAACACCATATATTTT.

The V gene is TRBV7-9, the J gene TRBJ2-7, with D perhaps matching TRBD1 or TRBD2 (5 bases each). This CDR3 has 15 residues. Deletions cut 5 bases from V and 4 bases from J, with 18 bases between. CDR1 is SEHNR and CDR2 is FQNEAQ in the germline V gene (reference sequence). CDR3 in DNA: TGTGCCAGCAGCCCCCCGGGGCTGGCTCTTTACGAGCAGTACTTC. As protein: CASSPPGLALYEQYF. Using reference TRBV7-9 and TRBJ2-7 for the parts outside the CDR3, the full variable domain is DTGVSQNPRHKITKRGQNVTFRCDPISEHNRLYWYRQTLGQGPEFLTYFQNEAQLEKSRLLSDRFSAERPKGSFSTLEIQRTEQGDSAMYLCASSPPGLALYEQYFGPGTRLTVT.

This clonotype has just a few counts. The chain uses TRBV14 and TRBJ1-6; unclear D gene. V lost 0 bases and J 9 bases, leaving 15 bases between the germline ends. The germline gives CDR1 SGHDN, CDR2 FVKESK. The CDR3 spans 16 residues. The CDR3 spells CASSQDTWDFGSPLHF. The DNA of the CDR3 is TGTGCCAGCAGCCAAGATACTTGGGATTTCGGTTCACCCCTCCACTTT.

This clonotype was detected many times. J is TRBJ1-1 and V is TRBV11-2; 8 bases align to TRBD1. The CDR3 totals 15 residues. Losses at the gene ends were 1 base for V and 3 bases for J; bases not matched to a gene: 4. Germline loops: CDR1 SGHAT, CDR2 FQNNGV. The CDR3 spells CASSLGTGRYTEAFF. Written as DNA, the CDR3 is TGTGCCAGCAGCTTAGGGACAGGGCGATACACTGAAGCTTTCTTT.

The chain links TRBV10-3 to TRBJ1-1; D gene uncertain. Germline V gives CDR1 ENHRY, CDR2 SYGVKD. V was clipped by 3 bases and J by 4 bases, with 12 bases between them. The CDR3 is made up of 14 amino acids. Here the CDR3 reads CAISDAQVGTEAFF. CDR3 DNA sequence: TGTGCCATCAGTGATGCGCAGGTCGGCACTGAAGCTTTCTTT.

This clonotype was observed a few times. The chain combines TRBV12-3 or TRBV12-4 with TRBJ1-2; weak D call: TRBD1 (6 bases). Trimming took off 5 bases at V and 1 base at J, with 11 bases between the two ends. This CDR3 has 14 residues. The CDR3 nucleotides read TGTGCCAGCAGTCCCGGACAGTTTAACTATGGCTACACCTTC. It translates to CASSPGQFNYGYTF.

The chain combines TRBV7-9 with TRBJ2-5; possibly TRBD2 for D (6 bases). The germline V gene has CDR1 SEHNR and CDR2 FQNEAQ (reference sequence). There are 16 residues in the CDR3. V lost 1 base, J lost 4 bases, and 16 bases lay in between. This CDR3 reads CASSLEEGQARETQYF. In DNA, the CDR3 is TGTGCCAGCAGCTTAGAGGAGGGTCAGGCAAGAGAGACCCAGTACTTC.

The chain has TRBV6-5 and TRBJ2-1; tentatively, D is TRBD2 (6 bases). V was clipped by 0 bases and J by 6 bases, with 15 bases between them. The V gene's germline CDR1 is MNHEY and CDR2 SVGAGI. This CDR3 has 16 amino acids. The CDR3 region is CASSYSNGGTRNEQFF. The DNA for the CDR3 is TGTGCCAGCAGTTACTCGAACGGGGGTACCCGCAATGAGCAGTTCTTC.

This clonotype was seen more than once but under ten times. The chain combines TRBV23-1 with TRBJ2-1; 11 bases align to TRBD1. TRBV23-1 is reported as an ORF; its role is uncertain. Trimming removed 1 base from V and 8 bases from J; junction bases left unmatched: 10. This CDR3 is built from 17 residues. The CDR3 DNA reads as TGCGCCAGCAGTCAATTGGCGGACAGGGGGCTTTTGGATGAGCAGTTCTTC. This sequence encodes CASSQLADRGLLDEQFF.

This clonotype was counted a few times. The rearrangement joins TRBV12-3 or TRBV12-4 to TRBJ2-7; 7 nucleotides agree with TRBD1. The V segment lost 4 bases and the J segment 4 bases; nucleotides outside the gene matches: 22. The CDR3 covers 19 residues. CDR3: CASSSTSDYRGRREYEQYF. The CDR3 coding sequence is TGTGCCAGCAGTTCGACAAGCGATTACAGGGGACGTCGCGAGTACGAGCAGTACTTC.

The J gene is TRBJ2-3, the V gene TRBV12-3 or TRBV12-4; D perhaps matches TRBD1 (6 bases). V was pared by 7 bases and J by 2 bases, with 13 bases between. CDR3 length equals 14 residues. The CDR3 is CASTLDRNTDTQYF. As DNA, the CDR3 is TGTGCCAGCACCCTAGACAGGAACACAGATACGCAGTATTTT.

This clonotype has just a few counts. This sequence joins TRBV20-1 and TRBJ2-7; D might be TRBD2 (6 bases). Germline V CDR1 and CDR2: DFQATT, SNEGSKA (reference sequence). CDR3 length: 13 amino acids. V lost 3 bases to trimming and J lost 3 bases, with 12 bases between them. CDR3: CSASTETSYEQYF. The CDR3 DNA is TGCAGTGCTAGTACGGAGACTAGCTACGAGCAGTACTTC.

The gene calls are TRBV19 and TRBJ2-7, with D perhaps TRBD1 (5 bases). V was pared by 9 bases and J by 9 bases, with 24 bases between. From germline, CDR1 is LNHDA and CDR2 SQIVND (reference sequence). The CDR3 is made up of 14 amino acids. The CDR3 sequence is CARPLGPPSVGQYF. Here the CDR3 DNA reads TGTGCCAGACCCTTGGGGCCGCCGTCTGTCGGGCAGTACTTC.

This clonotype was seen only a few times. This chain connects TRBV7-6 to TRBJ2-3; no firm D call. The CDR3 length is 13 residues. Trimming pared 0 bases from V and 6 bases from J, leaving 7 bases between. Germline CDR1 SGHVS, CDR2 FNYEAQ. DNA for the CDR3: TGTGCCAGCAGCTTAGCGCGTGGCGATACGCAGTATTTT. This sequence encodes CASSLARGDTQYF.

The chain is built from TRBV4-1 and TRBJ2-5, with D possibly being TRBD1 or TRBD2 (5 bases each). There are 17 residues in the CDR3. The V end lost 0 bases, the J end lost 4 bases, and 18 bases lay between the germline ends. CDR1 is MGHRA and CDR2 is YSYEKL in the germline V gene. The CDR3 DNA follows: TGCGCCAGCAGCCAAGATAGCGCCGGGACGCCCCCAGAGACCCAGTACTTC. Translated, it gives CASSQDSAGTPPETQYF.